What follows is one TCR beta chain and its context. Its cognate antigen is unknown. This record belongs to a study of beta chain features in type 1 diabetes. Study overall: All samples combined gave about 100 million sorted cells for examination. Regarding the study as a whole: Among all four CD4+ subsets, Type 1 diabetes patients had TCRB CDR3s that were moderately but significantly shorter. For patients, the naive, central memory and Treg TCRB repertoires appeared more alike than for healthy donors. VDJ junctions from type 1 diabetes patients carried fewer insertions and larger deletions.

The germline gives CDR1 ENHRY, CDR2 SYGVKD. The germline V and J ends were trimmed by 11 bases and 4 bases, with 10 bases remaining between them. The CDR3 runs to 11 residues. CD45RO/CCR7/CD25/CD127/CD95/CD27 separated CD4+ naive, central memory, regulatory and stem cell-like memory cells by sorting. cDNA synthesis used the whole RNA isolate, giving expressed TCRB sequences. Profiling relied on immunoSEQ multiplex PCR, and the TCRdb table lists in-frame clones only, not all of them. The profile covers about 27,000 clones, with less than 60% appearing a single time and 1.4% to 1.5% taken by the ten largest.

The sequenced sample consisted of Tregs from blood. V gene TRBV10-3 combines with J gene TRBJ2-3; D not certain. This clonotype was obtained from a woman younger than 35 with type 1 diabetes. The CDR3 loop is CAVSSPDTQYF. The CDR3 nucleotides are TGTGCCGTCTCCTCCCCAGATACGCAGTATTTT.